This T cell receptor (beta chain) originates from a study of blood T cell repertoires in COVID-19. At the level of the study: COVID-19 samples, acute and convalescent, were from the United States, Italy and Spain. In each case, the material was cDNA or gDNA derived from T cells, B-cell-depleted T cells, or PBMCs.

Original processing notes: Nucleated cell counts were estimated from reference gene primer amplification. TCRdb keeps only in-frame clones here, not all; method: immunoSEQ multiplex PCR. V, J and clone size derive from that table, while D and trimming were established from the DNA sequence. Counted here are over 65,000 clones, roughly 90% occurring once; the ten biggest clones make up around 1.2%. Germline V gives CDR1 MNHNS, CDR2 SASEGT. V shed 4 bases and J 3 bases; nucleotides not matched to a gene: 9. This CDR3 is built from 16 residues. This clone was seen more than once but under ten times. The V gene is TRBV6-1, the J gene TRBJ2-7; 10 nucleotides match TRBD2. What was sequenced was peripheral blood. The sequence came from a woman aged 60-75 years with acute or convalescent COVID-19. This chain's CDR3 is CASSAASGSVYYEQYV. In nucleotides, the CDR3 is TGTGCCAGCAGTGCGGCTAGCGGGAGCGTCTACTACGAGCAGTACGTC.